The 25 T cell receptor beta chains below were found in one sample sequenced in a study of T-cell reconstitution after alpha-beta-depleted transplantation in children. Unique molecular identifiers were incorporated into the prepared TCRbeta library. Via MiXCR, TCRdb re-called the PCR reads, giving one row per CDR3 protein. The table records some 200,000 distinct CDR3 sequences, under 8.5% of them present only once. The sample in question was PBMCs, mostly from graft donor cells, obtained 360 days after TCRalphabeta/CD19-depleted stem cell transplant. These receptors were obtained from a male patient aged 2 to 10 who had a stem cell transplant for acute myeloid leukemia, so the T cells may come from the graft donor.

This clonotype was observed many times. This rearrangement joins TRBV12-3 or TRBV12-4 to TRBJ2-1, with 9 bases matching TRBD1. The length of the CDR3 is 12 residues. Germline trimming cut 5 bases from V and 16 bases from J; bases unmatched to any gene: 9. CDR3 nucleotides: TGTGCCAGCAGTCCCGCGGGGACAGGGTGTTTCTTC. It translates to CASSPAGTGCFF.

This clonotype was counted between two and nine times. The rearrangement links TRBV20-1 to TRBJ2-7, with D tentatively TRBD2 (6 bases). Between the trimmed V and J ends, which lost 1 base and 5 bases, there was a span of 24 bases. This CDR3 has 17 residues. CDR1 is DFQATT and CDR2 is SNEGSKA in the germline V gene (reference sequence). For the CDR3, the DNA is TGCAGTGCTAGAGGTCGGCTAGCCGCCATTGCGGGGAACGAGCAGTACTTC. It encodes CSARGRLAAIAGNEQYF.

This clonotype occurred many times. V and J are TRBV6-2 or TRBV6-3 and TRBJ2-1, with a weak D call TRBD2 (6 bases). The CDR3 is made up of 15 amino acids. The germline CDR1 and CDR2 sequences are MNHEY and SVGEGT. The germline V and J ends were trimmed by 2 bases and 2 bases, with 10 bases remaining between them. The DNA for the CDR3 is TGTGCCAGCAGTTACATGGCGGGACCCTACAATGAGCAGTTCTTC. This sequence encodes CASSYMAGPYNEQFF.

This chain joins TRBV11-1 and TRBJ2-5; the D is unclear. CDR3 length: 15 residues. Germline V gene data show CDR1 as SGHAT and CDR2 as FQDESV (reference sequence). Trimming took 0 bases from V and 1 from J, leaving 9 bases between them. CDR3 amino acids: CASSLATKLQETQYF. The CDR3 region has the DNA TGTGCCAGCAGCTTAGCGACAAAGCTCCAAGAGACCCAGTACTTC. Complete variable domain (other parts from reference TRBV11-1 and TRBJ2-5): EAEVAQSPRYKITEKSQAVAFWCDPISGHATLYWYRQILGQGPELLVQFQDESVVDDSQLPKDRFSAERLKGVDSTLKIQPAELGDSAMYLCASSLATKLQETQYFGPGTRLLVL.

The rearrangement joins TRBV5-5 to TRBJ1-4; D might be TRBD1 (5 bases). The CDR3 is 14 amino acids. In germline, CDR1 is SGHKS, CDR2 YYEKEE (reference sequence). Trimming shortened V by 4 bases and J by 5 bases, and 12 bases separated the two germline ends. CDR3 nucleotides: TGTGCCAGCAGCCTGAGGGACCAGAATGAAAAACTGTTTTTT. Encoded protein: CASSLRDQNEKLFF.

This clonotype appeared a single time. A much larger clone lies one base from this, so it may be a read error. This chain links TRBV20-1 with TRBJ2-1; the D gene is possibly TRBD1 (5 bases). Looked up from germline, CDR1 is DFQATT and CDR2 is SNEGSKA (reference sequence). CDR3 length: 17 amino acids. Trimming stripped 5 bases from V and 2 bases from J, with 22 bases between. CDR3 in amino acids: CSAHSYQGCGTYNEQFF. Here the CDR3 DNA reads TGCAGTGCTCACTCCTACCAGGGTTGCGGAACCTACAATGAGCAGTTCTTC.

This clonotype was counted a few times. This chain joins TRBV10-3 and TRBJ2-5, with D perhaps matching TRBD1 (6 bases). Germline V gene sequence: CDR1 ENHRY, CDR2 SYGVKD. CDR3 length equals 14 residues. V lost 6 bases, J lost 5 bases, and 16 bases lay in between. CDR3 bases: TGTGCCATCAGCCCAGCAGGGGCGCAGGAGACCCAGTACTTC. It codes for CAISPAGAQETQYF.

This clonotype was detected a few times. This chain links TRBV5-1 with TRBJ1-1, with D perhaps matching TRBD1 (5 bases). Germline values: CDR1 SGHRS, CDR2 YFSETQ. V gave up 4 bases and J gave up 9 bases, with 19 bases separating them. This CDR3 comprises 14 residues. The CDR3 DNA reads TGCGCCAGCAGCGTACGGGACGCTCGAGACAAAGCTTTCTTT. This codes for CASSVRDARDKAFF.

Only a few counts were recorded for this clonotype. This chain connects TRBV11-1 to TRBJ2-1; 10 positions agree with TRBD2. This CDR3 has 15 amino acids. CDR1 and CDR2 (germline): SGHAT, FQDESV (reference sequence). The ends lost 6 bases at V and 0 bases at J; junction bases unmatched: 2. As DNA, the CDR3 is TGTGCCAGCAGGTCTAGCGGGAGCTCCTACAATGAGCAGTTCTTC. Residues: CASRSSGSSYNEQFF.

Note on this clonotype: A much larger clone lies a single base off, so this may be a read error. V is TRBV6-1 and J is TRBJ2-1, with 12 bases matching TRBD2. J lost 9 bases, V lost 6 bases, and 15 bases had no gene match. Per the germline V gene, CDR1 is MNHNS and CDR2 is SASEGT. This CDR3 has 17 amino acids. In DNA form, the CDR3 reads TGTGCCAGCAGCACGGTGGGTCGGACTAGCGGGATCTTTGAGCAGTTCTTC. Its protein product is CASSTVGRTSGIFEQFF.

The CDR3, as DNA: TGCGCCAGCAGCTTGGGTGGACAGGGGGCTGGGTACGAGCAGTACTTC. Protein sequence: CASSLGGQGAGYEQYF. This chain links TRBV5-1 with TRBJ2-7; TRBD1 matches at 11 bases. Trimming cost V 0 bases and J 4 bases; bases outside gene matches: 6. The CDR3 has 16 residues. Germline V gene lookup returns CDR1 SGHRS and CDR2 YFSETQ.

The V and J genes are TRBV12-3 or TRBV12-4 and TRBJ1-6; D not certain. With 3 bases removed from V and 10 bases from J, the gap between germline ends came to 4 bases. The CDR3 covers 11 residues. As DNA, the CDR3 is TGTGCCAGCAGTTTTGGGTCACCCCTCCACTTT. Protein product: CASSFGSPLHF.

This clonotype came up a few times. DNA of the CDR3: TGTGCCATCAGTGAGTCGGCAACCGCCGACCCGCAGTATTTT. Residues: CAISESATADPQYF. The rearrangement joins TRBV10-3 to TRBJ2-3; the D is unclear. CDR1 ENHRY and CDR2 SYGVKD come from the germline V gene. The CDR3 spans 14 residues. The V and J ends lost 0 bases and 10 bases respectively, with 14 bases between them.

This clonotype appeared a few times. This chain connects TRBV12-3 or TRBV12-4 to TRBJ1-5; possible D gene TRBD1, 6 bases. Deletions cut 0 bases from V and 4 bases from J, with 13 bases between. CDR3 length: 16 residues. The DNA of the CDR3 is TGTGCCAGCAGTTTAGCTGGGACACCACTGAATCAGCCCCAGCATTTT. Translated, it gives CASSLAGTPLNQPQHF.

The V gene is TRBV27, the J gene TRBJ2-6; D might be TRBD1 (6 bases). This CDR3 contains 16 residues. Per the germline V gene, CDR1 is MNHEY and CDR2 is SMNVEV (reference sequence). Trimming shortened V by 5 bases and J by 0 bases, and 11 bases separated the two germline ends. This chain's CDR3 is CASSRIRGSGANVLTF. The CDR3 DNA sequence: TGTGCCAGCAGTAGGATCAGGGGCTCTGGGGCCAACGTCCTGACTTTC.

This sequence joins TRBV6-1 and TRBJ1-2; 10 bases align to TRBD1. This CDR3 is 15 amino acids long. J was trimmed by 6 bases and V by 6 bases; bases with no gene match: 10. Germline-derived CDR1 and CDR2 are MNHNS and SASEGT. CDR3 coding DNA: TGTGCCAGCAGCCCCCCGGGACAGGGGAGGGATGGCTACACCTTC. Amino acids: CASSPPGQGRDGYTF.

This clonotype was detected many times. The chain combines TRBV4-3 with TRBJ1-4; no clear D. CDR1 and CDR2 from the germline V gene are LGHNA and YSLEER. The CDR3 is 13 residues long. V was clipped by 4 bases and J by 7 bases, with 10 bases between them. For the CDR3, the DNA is TGCGCCAGCAGCCGAGACGGACTTGAAAAACTGTTTTTT. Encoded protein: CASSRDGLEKLFF.

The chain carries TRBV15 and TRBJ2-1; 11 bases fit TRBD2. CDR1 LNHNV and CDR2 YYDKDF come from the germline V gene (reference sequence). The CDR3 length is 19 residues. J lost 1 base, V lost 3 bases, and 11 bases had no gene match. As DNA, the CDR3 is TGTGCCACCAGCAGTTCTGGAGTCACTAGCGGGAGATCCTACAATGAGCAGTTCTTC. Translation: CATSSSGVTSGRSYNEQFF.

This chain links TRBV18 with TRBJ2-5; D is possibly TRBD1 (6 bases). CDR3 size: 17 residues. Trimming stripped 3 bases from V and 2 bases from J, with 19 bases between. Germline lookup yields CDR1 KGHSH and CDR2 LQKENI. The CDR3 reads CASSPALYRVGQETQYF. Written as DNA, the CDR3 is TGTGCCAGCTCACCGGCTTTATACAGGGTAGGGCAAGAGACCCAGTACTTC.

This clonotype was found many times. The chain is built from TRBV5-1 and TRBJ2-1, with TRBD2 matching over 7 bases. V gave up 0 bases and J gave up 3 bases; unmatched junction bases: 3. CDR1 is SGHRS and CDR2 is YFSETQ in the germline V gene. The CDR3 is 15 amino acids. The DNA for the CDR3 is TGCGCCAGCAGCTTGGAGGCTAGCGGCTACAATGAGCAGTTCTTC. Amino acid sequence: CASSLEASGYNEQFF.

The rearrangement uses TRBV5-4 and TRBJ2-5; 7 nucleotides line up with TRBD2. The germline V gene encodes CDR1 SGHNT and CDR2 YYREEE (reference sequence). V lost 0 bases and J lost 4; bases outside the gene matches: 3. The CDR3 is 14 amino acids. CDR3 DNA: TGTGCCAGCAGCTTGGAGGGAGGGCGAGAGACCCAGTACTTC. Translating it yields CASSLEGGRETQYF.

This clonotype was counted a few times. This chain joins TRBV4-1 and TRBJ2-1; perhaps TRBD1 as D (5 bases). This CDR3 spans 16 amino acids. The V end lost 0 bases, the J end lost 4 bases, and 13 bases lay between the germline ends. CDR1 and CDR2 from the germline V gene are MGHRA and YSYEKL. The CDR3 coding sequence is TGCGCCAGCAGCCAAGAGGAACCCCAGGGTTACAATGAGCAGTTCTTC. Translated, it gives CASSQEEPQGYNEQFF.

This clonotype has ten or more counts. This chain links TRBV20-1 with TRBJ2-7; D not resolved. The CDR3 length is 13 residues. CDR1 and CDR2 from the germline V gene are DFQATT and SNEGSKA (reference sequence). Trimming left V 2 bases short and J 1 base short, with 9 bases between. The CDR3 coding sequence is TGCAGTGCTAGATCGGACGAATCCTACGAGCAGTACTTC. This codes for CSARSDESYEQYF.

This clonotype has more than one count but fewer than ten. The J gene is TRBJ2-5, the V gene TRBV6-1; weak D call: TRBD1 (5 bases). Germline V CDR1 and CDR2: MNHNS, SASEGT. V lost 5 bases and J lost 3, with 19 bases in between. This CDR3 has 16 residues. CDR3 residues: CASSPIAFRVKETQYF. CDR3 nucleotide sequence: TGTGCCAGCAGTCCAATCGCCTTCAGGGTGAAAGAGACCCAGTACTTC.

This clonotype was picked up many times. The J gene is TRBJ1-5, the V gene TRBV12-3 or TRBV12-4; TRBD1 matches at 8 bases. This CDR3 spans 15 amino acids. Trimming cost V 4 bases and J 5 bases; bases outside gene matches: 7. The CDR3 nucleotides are TGTGCCAGCAGTTCTGGGACAGGTCCGTATCAGCCCCAGCATTTT. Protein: CASSSGTGPYQPQHF.